This TCR beta chain was documented in a study of T cell changes during pregnancy in multiple sclerosis. Profiling relied on immunoSEQ multiplex PCR, and the TCRdb table lists in-frame clones only, not all of them. The data contain fewer than 65,000 clones, around nine tenths of them singletons. The sequences come from peripheral blood, collected in the first trimester of pregnancy. The sequence was obtained from a female donor in good health, enrolled as a control in a pregnancy study.

Here the CDR3 DNA reads TGTGCCAGCAGCTTAGCGGGAGGTCAAGTGCAGTACTTC. Protein: CASSLAGGQVQYF. V gene TRBV11-3 combines with J gene TRBJ2-7, with 7 bases matching TRBD2. This CDR3 has 13 residues. Losses at the gene ends were 1 base for V and 9 bases for J; bases not matched to a gene: 6. Per germline, CDR1 SGHNT and CDR2 YENEEA.